The sample holds many counts of the clone carrying this T cell receptor (beta chain). Its antigen is not known. The record originates from a study of T cell repertoires in cytomegalovirus infection. Study in general: Public TCR beta signatures provided an indication of both CMV infection and a matching HLA type.

A single record per CDR3 protein comes from TCRdb applying MiXCR to the reads. The sample shows 200,000 to 250,000 distinct CDR3 sequences, 5% to 8.5% of them seen only once. Study results and limitations: The ex vivo response was dominated by HLA-C-restricted CMV-specific TCR beta clonotypes. Of the TCR beta families, the public ones yielded a cumulative frequency that identified carriers of CMV plus the relevant HLA.

The CDR3 loop spans 13 amino acids. V shed 8 bases and J 0 bases; nucleotides not matched to a gene: 0. CDR1 and CDR2 from the germline V gene are MDHEN and SYDVKM. What was sequenced was PBMCs. The rearrangement uses TRBV28 and TRBJ2-2, with 7 positions matching TRBD1. The TCR sequence derives from a human donor in good health (CMV status not recorded). Some clones in this sample may be carry-over from other donors' samples. The CDR3 DNA follows: TGTGCCAGCGGGACAGCGAACACCGGGGAGCTGTTTTTT. Translating gives CASGTANTGELFF.